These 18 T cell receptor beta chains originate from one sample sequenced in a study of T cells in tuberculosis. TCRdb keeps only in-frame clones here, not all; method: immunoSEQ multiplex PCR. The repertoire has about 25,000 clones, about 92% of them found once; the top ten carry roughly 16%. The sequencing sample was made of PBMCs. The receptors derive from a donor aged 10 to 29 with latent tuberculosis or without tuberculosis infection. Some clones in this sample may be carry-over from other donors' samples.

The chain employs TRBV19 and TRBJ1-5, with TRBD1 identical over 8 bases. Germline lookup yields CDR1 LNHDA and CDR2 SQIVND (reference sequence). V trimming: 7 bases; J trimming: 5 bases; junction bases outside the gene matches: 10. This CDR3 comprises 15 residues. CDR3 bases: TGTGCCAGTACCTCGACAGGGGACGAGGATCAGCCCCAGCATTTT. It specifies CASTSTGDEDQPQHF.

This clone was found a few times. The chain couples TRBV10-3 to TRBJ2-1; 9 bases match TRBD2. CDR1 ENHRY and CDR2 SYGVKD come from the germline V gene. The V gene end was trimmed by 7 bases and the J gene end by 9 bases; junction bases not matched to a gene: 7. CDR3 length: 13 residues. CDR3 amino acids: CAITDLAGIEQFF. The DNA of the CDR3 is TGTGCCATCACAGATCTAGCGGGGATTGAGCAGTTCTTC.

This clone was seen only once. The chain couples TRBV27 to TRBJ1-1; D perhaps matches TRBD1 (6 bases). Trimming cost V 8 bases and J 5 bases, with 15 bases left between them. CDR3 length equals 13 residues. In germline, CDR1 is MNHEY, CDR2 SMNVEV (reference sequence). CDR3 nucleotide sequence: TGTGCCAGCTCCACCAACAGGGTAACTGAAGCTTTCTTT. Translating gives CASSTNRVTEAFF.

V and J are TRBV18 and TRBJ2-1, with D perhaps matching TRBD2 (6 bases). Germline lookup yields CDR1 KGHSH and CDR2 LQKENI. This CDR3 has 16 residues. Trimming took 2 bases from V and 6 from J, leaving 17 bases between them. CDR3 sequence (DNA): TGTGCCAGCTCACCATTTTTCTTGTCGGAGGGCAATGAGCAGTTCTTC. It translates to CASSPFFLSEGNEQFF. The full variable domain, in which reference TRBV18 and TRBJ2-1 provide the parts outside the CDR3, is NAGVMQNPRHLVRRRGQEARLRCSPMKGHSHVYWYRQLPEEGLKFMVYLQKENIIDESGMPKERFSAEFPKEGPSILRIQQVVRGDSAAYFCASSPFFLSEGNEQFFGPGTRLTVL.

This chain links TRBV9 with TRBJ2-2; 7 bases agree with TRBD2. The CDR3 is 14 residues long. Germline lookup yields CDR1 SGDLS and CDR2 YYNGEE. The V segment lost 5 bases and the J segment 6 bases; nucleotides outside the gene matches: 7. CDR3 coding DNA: TGTGCCAGCAGGTTGCGGGAGTTGGCCGGGGAGCTGTTTTTT. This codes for CASRLRELAGELFF.

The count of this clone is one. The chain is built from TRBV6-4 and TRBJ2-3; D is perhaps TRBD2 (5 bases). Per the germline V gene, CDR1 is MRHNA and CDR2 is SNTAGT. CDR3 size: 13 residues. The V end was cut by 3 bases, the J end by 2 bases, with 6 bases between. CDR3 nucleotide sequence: TGTGCCAGCAGTGAGGACTCCACAGATACGCAGTATTTT. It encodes CASSEDSTDTQYF.

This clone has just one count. The CDR3 sequence: CASSETGWLNTEAFF. The CDR3 nucleotides read TGTGCCAGCAGTGAGACAGGGTGGTTGAACACTGAAGCTTTCTTT. The rearrangement links TRBV2 to TRBJ1-1; 7 bases fit TRBD1. This CDR3 is built from 15 residues. V gave up 3 bases and J gave up 0 bases; unmatched junction bases: 4. Germline lookup yields CDR1 SNHLY and CDR2 FYNNEI.

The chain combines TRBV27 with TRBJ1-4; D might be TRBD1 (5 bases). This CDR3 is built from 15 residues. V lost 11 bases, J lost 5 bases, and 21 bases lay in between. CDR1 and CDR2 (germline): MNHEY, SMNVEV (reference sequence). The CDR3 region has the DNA TGTGCCCCACCTATTCTCGCGTCAGGGAATGAAAAACTGTTTTTT. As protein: CAPPILASGNEKLFF. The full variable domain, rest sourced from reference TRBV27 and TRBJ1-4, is EAQVTQNPRYLITVTGKKLTVTCSQNMNHEYMSWYRQDPGLGLRQIYYSMNVEVTDKGDVPEGYKVSRKEKRNFPLILESPSPNQTSLYFCAPPILASGNEKLFFGSGTQLSVL.

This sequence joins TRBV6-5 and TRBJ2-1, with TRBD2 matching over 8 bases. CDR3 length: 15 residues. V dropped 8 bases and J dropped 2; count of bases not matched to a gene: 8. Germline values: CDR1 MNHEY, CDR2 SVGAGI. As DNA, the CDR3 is TGTGCCAGCCACCCGGGAGGGCCTCCCTACAATGAGCAGTTCTTC. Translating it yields CASHPGGPPYNEQFF.

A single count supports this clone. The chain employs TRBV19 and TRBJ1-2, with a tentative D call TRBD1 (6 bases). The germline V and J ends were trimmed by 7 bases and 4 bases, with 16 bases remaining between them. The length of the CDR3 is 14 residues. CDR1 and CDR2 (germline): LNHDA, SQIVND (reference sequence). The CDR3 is CASTDPGAGYGYTF. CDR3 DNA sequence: TGTGCCAGTACCGACCCAGGGGCCGGCTATGGCTACACCTTC.

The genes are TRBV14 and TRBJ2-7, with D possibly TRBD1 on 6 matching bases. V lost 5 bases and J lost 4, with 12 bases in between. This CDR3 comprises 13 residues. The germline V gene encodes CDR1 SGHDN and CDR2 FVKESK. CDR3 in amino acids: CASSAGVSYEQYF. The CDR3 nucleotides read TGTGCCAGCAGCGCAGGGGTCTCTTACGAGCAGTACTTC. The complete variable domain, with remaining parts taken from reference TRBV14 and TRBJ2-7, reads EAGVTQFPSHSVIEKGQTVTLRCDPISGHDNLYWYRRVMGKEIKFLLHFVKESKQDESGMPNNRFLAERTGGTYSTLKVQPAELEDSGVYFCASSAGVSYEQYFGPGTRLTVT.

Here the CDR3 DNA reads TGTGCCTGGAGTGTATACCGGGGCGAGCAGTACTTC. It yields the protein CAWSVYRGEQYF. This chain joins TRBV30 and TRBJ2-7; a possible D gene is TRBD2 (5 bases). From germline, CDR1 is GTSNPN and CDR2 SVGIG (reference sequence). CDR3 size: 12 residues. The V gene lost 0 bases and the J gene lost 6 bases, with 9 bases spanning the gap.

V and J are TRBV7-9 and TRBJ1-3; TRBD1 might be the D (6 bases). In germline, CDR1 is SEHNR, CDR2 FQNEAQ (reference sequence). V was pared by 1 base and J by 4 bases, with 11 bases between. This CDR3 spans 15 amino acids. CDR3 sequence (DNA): TGTGCCAGCAGCTTAGGGACAGAGGCCGGAAACACCATATATTTT. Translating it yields CASSLGTEAGNTIYF.

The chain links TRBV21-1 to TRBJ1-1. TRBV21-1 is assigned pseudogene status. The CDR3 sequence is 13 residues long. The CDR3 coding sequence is TGTGCCCTCACGGGGGGCCATTACACTGAAGCTTTCTTT. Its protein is CALTGGHYTEAFF.

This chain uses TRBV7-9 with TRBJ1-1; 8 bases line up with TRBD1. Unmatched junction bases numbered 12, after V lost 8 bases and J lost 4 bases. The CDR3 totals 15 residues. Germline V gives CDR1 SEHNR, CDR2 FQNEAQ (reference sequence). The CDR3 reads CASPRPGGDGTEAFF. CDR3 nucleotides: TGTGCCAGCCCAAGGCCAGGGGGCGACGGCACTGAAGCTTTCTTT.

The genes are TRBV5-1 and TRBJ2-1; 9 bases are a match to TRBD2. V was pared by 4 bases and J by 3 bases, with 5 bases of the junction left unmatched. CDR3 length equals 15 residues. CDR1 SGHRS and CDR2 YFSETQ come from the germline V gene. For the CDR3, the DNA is TGCGCCAGCAGCCCGGGACTAGCCCTCTACAATGAGCAGTTCTTC. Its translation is CASSPGLALYNEQFF. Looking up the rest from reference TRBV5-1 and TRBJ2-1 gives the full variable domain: KAGVTQTPRYLIKTRGQQVTLSCSPISGHRSVSWYQQTPGQGLQFLFEYFSETQRNKGNFPGRFSGRQFSNSRSEMNVSTLELGDSALYLCASSPGLALYNEQFFGPGTRLTVL.

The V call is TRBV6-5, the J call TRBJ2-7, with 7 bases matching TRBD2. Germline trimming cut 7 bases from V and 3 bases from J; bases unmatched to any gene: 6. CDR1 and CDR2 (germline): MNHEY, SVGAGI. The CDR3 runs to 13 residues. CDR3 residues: CASNMGGYYEQYF. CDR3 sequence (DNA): TGTGCCAGCAACATGGGGGGGTACTACGAGCAGTACTTC.

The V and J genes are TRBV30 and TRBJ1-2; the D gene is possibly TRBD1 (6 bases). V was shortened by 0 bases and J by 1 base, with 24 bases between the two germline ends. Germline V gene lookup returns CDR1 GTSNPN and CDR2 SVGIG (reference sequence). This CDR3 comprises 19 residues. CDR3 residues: CAWSVLVTVRGLNNYGYTF. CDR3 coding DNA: TGTGCCTGGAGTGTGTTGGTCACGGTCAGGGGCTTGAATAACTATGGCTACACCTTC.